Listed below are T cell receptor beta chains from one sample, sequenced in a study of T cells in Graves' hyperthyroidism and ophthalmopathy. Each CDR3 protein is one row after TCRdb ran MiXCR on the multiplex PCR reads. The sample has some 760,000 distinct CDR3 sequences, 11% to 15% seen once. Sequenced sample: blood. The receptors were gathered from a woman younger than 35 with Graves' hyperthyroidism. CDR3s include the opening cysteine and the closing phenylalanine or tryptophan. A D gene is named only where the DNA matches it firmly. Rows give clone size only sometimes, using once, few, many, or a class for an expanded clone.

TRBJ2-6 few TRBV20-1 14 TRBD2 CSARGVSGANVLTF TGCAGTGCCCGGGGGGTCTCTGGGGCCAACGTCCTGACTTTC
TRBJ2-7 many TRBV18 14 . CASSPQAGTGEQYF TGTGCCAGCTCACCACAGGCAGGGACCGGCGAGCAGTACTTC
TRBJ1-4 . TRBV24-1 17 . CASSEKPPRAGGEKLFF TGTGCCAGCAGTGAAAAGCCCCCAAGGGCAGGTGGTGAAAAACTGTTTTTT
TRBJ2-7 many TRBV20-1 13 . CSALTTTDYEQYF TGCAGTGCCTTGACTACGACCGACTACGAGCAGTACTTC
TRBJ2-7 . TRBV9 17 TRBD1 CASSGTPSDRGPYEQYF TGTGCCAGCAGCGGGACGCCCTCGGACAGGGGTCCCTACGAGCAGTACTTC
TRBJ2-4 few TRBV9 14 . CASSFGSGKNIQYF TGTGCCAGCAGCTTCGGGAGCGGAAAAAACATTCAGTACTTC
TRBJ2-3 . TRBV5-1 16 . CASSLRSTRDADTQYF TGCGCCAGCAGCTTGAGGTCTACTCGTGACGCAGATACGCAGTATTTT
TRBJ1-1 few TRBV6-1 16 . CASSRTYSAVDTEAFF TGTGCCAGCAGTCGGACCTACTCAGCGGTTGACACTGAAGCTTTCTTT
TRBJ2-3 many TRBV30 16 . CAWSPPGLGFFDTQYF TGTGCCTGGAGTCCACCGGGACTGGGTTTTTTTGATACGCAGTATTTT
TRBJ1-1 few TRBV7-2 14 TRBD1 CASSIQGAQTEAFF TGTGCCAGCAGCATACAGGGGGCGCAAACTGAAGCTTTCTTT
TRBJ2-5 . TRBV12-3/TRBV12-4 18 . CASSHTAYSGMGRETQYF TGTGCCAGCAGTCATACGGCCTACTCCGGGATGGGGAGAGAGACCCAGTACTTC
TRBJ2-1 many TRBV20-1 11 . CSAPPRNEQFF TGCAGTGCCCCACCTAGGAATGAGCAGTTCTTC